Sequencing of this T cell receptor (beta chain) was carried out in a study of spatial heterogeneity in lung cancer. Study-wide context: Each time, sequencing found more beta-chain sequences than alpha-chain sequences.

V lost 2 bases, J lost 3 bases, and 7 bases stayed unmatched. The CDR3 totals 16 residues. The germline V gene encodes CDR1 KGHSH and CDR2 LQKENI. This clonotype was counted between two and nine times. Specified time point: blood at routine non-recurrence follow-up after resection. MiXCR was run by TCRdb on the 5' RACE reads, yielding one entry per CDR3 protein. The data show 85,000 to 100,000 distinct CDR3 sequences, 15% to 20% seen once. Specimen: PBMCs, collected at follow-up. The gene calls are TRBV18 and TRBJ1-2; TRBD1 aligns across 9 bases. The clonotype comes from a male donor with early-stage non-small cell lung cancer. The CDR3 sequence: CASSPAMGQGDYGYTF. The CDR3 DNA reads TGTGCCAGCTCACCAGCAATGGGACAGGGTGACTATGGCTACACCTTC.